This T cell receptor beta chain was recorded in a study of blood T cell repertoires in COVID-19. V dropped 5 bases and J dropped 6 bases, with 15 bases sitting between them. Germline CDR1 SGHRS, CDR2 YFSETQ. The CDR3 totals 13 residues. TCRdb's copy holds only in-frame clones and misses some; the assay was immunoSEQ multiplex PCR. The sample contains some 300,000 clones, 90% to 95% of which appear only once. Enrollees, about 18 to 89 years old, lived in around 23 US areas. The sequencing input was PBMCs or T cells enriched from blood (not recorded which). The TCR sequence derives from a woman younger than 45 who had been exposed to COVID-19. This rearrangement joins TRBV5-1 to TRBJ2-7; tentative D call: TRBD1 (5 bases). The CDR3 spells CASSSQGLREQYF. The CDR3 coding sequence is TGCGCCAGCAGTTCCCAGGGCCTACGCGAGCAGTACTTC.